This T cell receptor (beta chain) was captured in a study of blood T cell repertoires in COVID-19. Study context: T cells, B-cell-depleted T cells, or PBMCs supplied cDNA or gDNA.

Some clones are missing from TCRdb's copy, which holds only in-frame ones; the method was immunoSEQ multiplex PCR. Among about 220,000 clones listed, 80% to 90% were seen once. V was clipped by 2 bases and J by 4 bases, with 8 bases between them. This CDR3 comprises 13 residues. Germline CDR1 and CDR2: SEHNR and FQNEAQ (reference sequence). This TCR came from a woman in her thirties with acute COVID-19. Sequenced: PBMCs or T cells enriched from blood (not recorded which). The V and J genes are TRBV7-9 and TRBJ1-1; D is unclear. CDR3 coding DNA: TGTGCCAGCAGCTTACCCGTCTCCACTGAAGCTTTCTTT. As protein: CASSLPVSTEAFF.